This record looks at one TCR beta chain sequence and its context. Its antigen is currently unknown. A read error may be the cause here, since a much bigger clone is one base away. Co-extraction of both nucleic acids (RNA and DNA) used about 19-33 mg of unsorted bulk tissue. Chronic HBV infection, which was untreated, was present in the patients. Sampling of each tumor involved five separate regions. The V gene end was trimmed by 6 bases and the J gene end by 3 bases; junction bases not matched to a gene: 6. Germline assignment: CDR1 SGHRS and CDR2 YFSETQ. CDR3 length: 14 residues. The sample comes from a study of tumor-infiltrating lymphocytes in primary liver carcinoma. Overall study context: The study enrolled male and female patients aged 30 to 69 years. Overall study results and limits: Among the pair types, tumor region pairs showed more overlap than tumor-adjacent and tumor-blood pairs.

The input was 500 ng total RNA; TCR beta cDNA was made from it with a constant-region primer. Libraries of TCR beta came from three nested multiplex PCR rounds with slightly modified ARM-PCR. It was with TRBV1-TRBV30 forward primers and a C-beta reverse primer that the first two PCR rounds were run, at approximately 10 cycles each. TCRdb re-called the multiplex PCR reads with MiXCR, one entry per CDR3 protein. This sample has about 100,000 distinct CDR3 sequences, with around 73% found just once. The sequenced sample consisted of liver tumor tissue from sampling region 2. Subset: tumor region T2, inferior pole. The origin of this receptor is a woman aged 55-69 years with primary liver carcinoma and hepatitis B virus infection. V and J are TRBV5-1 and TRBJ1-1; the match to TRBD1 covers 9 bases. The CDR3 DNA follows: TGCGCCAGCAACTACCGGGACAGGGACACTGAAGCTTTCTTT. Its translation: CASNYRDRDTEAFF. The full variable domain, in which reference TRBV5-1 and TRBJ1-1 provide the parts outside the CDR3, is KAGVTQTPRYLIKTRGQQVTLSCSPISGHRSVSWYQQTPGQGLQFLFEYFSETQRNKGNFPGRFSGRQFSNSRSEMNVSTLELGDSALYLCASNYRDRDTEAFFGQGTRLTVV.